The T cell receptor beta chain described here comes from a study of T cells after posttransplantation cyclophosphamide. Study observations and caveats: Later blood repertoires were often dominated by clones from the donor CD8+ memory compartment.

The V gene's germline CDR1 is SGHVS and CDR2 FNYEAQ. The CDR3 loop spans 16 amino acids. V lost 5 bases and J 4 bases, leaving 18 bases between the germline ends. TCRdb's copy holds only in-frame clones and misses some; the assay was immunoSEQ multiplex PCR. Recorded here are under 7,000 clones, none singletons. In this sample, this clone turned up many times. No antigen is known for it. Busulfan-fludarabine conditioning, marrow transplant, and cyclophosphamide on days +3 and +4 were administered. This receptor was taken from a male patient between 25 and 39 years old who received an allogeneic stem cell transplant from an unrelated donor, was CMV-positive, and had acute and chronic GVHD. The graft donor may have contributed some T cells. The V call is TRBV7-6, the J call TRBJ2-1; weak D call: TRBD1 (6 bases). The sequences come from PBMCs, collected after an allogeneic stem cell transplant with post-transplant cyclophosphamide. The CDR3 region is CASSPVGGSTYNEQFF. DNA for the CDR3: TGTGCCAGCAGCCCCGTAGGGGGATCGACTTACAATGAGCAGTTCTTC.